The rows below give T cell receptor beta chains drawn from one sample of a study of response to subunit inactivated influenza vaccine. TCRdb reprocessed the RT-PCR reads via MiXCR and lists one record per CDR3 protein. The sample records about 520,000 distinct CDR3 sequences, approximately 24% being singletons. The sample consisted of CD4+ T cells sorted from PBMCs, taken roughly 5 days after vaccination. The receptors derive from a man in his forties or fifties who received an inactivated influenza vaccine. The CDR3 runs from the conserved cysteine through the conserved F or W. D genes are given only for firm matches. Some rows have no size entry. The others give once, few or many, or a class for an expanded clone.

V gene	J gene	clone size	D gene	CDR3 protein	CDR3 DNA
TRBV20-1	TRBJ2-5	.	.	CSARGLGVETQYF	TGCAGTGCTAGGGGCCTGGGCGTCGAGACCCAGTACTTC
TRBV5-1	TRBJ2-6	.	.	CASSFQASSGANVLTF	TGCGCCAGCAGCTTTCAAGCCAGCTCTGGGGCCAACGTCCTGACTTTC
TRBV12-3/TRBV12-4	TRBJ1-6	few	TRBD1	CASSFEGARNSPLHF	TGTGCCAGCAGTTTCGAGGGGGCGCGAAATTCACCCCTCCACTTT
TRBV15	TRBJ2-6	many	.	CATTGNSGANVLTF	TGTGCCACCACAGGTAACTCTGGGGCCAACGTCCTGACTTTC
TRBV24-1	TRBJ1-6	few	.	CATSDGFLGSPLHF	TGTGCCACCAGTGATGGATTCTTAGGATCACCCCTCCACTTT
TRBV20-1	TRBJ2-1	few	TRBD2	CSASLPGGRDEQFF	TGCAGTGCTAGTCTACCGGGGGGGCGGGATGAGCAGTTCTTC
TRBV11-2	TRBJ1-2	.	TRBD1	CASSPRQGAEGYTF	TGTGCCAGCAGCCCCAGACAGGGGGCTGAAGGCTACACCTTC
TRBV7-2	TRBJ2-2	few	TRBD2	CASSLARGGRELFF	TGTGCCAGCAGCTTAGCGCGGGGGGGCCGGGAGCTGTTTTTT
TRBV4-1	TRBJ1-1	few	.	CASRPGTGFPNTEAFF	TGCGCCAGCAGACCTGGAACGGGATTTCCGAACACTGAAGCTTTCTTT
TRBV28	TRBJ2-5	.	.	CASSFPLGSGDETQYF	TGTGCCAGCAGTTTCCCCCTTGGAAGCGGAGATGAGACCCAGTACTTC
TRBV6-9	TRBJ2-5	.	.	CARGPQETQYF	TGTGCCAGAGGACCCCAAGAGACCCAGTACTTC
TRBV20-1	TRBJ1-2	.	.	CSARTVLGYTF	TGCAGTGCTAGAACGGTCTTGGGCTACACCTTC
TRBV21-1	TRBJ2-1	.	.	CASSSRRRTGAEQFF	TGTGCCAGCAGCTCCCGGAGGCGAACAGGGGCTGAGCAGTTCTTC
TRBV20-1	TRBJ2-3	.	.	CSARPGSSTDTQYF	TGCAGTGCCCGACCAGGGTCTAGCACAGATACGCAGTATTTT
TRBV12-3/TRBV12-4	TRBJ1-2	few	.	CASSSRTSYGYTF	TGTGCCAGCAGTTCCAGGACTTCCTATGGCTACACCTTC
TRBV5-1	TRBJ2-1	few	TRBD2	CASGALAEALNEQFF	TGCGCCAGCGGAGCCCTAGCGGAGGCCCTCAATGAGCAGTTCTTC